The clone carrying this T cell receptor beta chain was seen more than once but under ten times. The antigen remains unidentified. CDR3 length: 19 residues. Via MiXCR, TCRdb re-called the RT-PCR reads, giving one row per CDR3 protein. The data show about 160,000 distinct CDR3 sequences, approximately 11% seen once. This sample is part of a study of response to subunit inactivated influenza vaccine. Whole-study findings and limits: Authors suggested each seasonal flu vaccination may recruit only limited numbers of new T cells.

Sequences were derived from non-naive T cells sorted from PBMCs, sampled 45 days after vaccination. The source of this sequence is a man between 45 and 60 years old who received an inactivated influenza vaccine. The chain combines TRBV21-1 with TRBJ2-1; TRBD2 is the table's D call, not checked against the DNA. TRBV21-1 is assigned pseudogene status. The CDR3 nucleotides are TGTGCCAGCAGCAAATTATCGGGACTAGCGGGGGTGAACCACAATGAGCAGTTCTTC. It codes for CASSKLSGLAGVNHNEQFF.